This TCR beta chain was captured by sequencing in a study of blood T cell repertoires in COVID-19. All enrollees were roughly 18 to 89 years old and from about 25 US areas. Self-reported history from a screening survey and questionnaire set each donor's cohort. CDR1 and CDR2 (germline): MNHNY, SVGAGI (reference sequence). V was pared by 5 bases and J by 0 bases, with 17 bases between. The CDR3 runs 16 residues. Per the study methods: Amplified reference gene primers provided the basis for estimating nucleated cell counts. TCRdb's table, derived via immunoSEQ multiplex PCR, lists solely in-frame clones and lacks some. V and J calls and clone size come straight from that table; D and trimming were deduced from the DNA. The sample yields roughly 140,000 clones, 84% seen once.

The V call is TRBV6-6, the J call TRBJ2-7; a possible D gene is TRBD1 (6 bases). The source of this sequence is a man aged 50 to 59 in a cohort exposed to, infected with or recovered from COVID-19 (not recorded which). Sequencing used PBMCs or T cells enriched from blood (not recorded which). DNA of the CDR3: TGTGCCAGCAGTATTACCGGGACAACGAGCTCCTACGAGCAGTACTTC. Amino acids: CASSITGTTSSYEQYF.